This entry lists 15 T cell receptor beta chains sequenced from one sample in a study of T cells in Graves' hyperthyroidism and ophthalmopathy. There were TCR beta CDR3 regions amplified from RNA transcripts. TCR CDR3 regions were first amplified by RT-PCR with HTBI primers. Each CDR3 protein is one row after TCRdb ran MiXCR on the multiplex PCR reads. The repertoire holds about 840,000 distinct CDR3 sequences, with more than 30% as singletons. Sample: blood. These receptors were taken from a man aged 18 to 29 with Graves' hyperthyroidism.

The chain links TRBV2 to TRBJ1-5; no definite D call. Germline V gives CDR1 SNHLY, CDR2 FYNNEI. This CDR3 region has 15 residues. Trimming cost V 5 bases and J 3 bases, with 14 bases left between them. The CDR3 bases are TGTGCCAGCAGTTACTCGCGCAGCCTCAATCAGCCCCAGCATTTT. Translation gives CASSYSRSLNQPQHF.

The table lists this clonotype with a few counts. J is TRBJ1-6 and V is TRBV6-5; TRBD1 matches at 7 bases. CDR1 and CDR2 (germline): MNHEY, SVGAGI. The CDR3 totals 16 residues. The trim removed 6 bases at V and 3 bases at J, leaving 8 bases unmatched. The CDR3 DNA follows: TGTGCCAGCAGCCCGTGGACAGGAGACTATAATTCACCCCTCCACTTT. Residues: CASSPWTGDYNSPLHF.

Many counts were recorded for this clonotype. In DNA, the CDR3 is TGCGCCAGCAACCGGGACAGGTCGACCGGGGAGCTGTTTTTT. Translation: CASNRDRSTGELFF. The J gene is TRBJ2-2, the V gene TRBV10-1; TRBD1 aligns across 8 bases. The germline gives CDR1 WNHNN, CDR2 SYGVQD (reference sequence). This CDR3 region has 14 residues. V was clipped by 7 bases and J by 5 bases; unmatched bases: 6.

This clonotype was seen a handful of times. CDR3 nucleotide sequence: TGCAGTGCTTCCGGGACAGGGGGTTTCTACGAGCAGTACTTC. Translating it yields CSASGTGGFYEQYF. This chain joins TRBV20-1 and TRBJ2-7; 11 nucleotides agree with TRBD1. Trimming removed 5 bases from V and 3 bases from J; junction bases left unmatched: 6. CDR3 size: 14 residues. From germline, CDR1 is DFQATT and CDR2 SNEGSKA (reference sequence).

V gene TRBV9 combines with J gene TRBJ2-5; unclear D gene. The CDR3 consists of 13 residues. Germline V CDR1 and CDR2: SGDLS, YYNGEE. V lost 4 bases and J lost 5, with 12 bases in between. The CDR3 nucleotides read TGTGCCAGCAGCTACCGGACGGAGGAGACCCAGTACTTC. It codes for CASSYRTEETQYF.

This clonotype was seen at least ten times. CDR3 in amino acids: CASTSVRGEIYGYTF. In DNA form, the CDR3 reads TGTGCCAGCACCTCGGTGCGGGGGGAGATCTATGGCTACACCTTC. The chain uses TRBV7-9 and TRBJ1-2; TRBD1 is a possible D gene (5 bases). Trimming took off 7 bases at V and 4 bases at J, with 19 bases between the two ends. The CDR3 contains 15 residues. Germline values: CDR1 SEHNR, CDR2 FQNEAQ (reference sequence).

The chain carries TRBV19 and TRBJ1-6, with 7 bases lining up with TRBD1. V was pared by 8 bases and J by 9 bases, with 7 bases of the junction left unmatched. The CDR3 sequence is 13 residues long. CDR1 and CDR2 (germline): LNHDA, SQIVND (reference sequence). This CDR3 is CASATGVTSPLHF. CDR3 in DNA: TGTGCCAGTGCAACAGGGGTTACTTCACCCCTCCACTTT.

As to this clonotype: This may stem from a read error, because a much larger clone lies one nucleotide away. The CDR3 loop reads CVSSLVGSDQPQHF. DNA of the CDR3: TGCGTCAGCAGCTTGGTTGGGAGCGATCAGCCCCAGCATTTT. The V call is TRBV5-1, the J call TRBJ1-5; no clear D gene. This CDR3 region has 14 residues. Germline assignment: CDR1 SGHRS and CDR2 YFSETQ.

Details on this clonotype: This may be a read error: a much more frequent sequence differs by one nucleotide. CDR3 region: CAISPETGGSNQPQHF. CDR3 sequence (DNA): TGTGCCATCAGCCCCGAGACAGGGGGGTCCAATCAGCCCCAGCATTTT. J is TRBJ1-5 and V is TRBV10-3, with 9 positions matching TRBD1. The J segment lost 3 bases and the V segment lost 6 bases, leaving 9 bases of the junction unmatched. This CDR3 is built from 16 residues. Germline V gives CDR1 ENHRY, CDR2 SYGVKD.

This clonotype was detected a few times. In nucleotides, the CDR3 is TGTGCCAGCAGCTCAGCCACAGGGGGCTTTCTCTACGAGCAGTACTTC. Its translation: CASSSATGGFLYEQYF. The rearrangement uses TRBV5-6 and TRBJ2-7, with 9 bases lining up with TRBD1. CDR3 size: 16 residues. Germline CDR1 is SGHDT and CDR2 is YYEEEE. J was trimmed by 3 bases and V by 3 bases; bases with no gene match: 10.

In this sample, this clonotype turned up a few times. The V gene is TRBV5-1, the J gene TRBJ2-2; 7 nucleotides align to TRBD1. The trim removed 0 bases at V and 7 bases at J, leaving 6 bases unmatched. The CDR3 sequence is 15 residues long. CDR1 SGHRS and CDR2 YFSETQ come from the germline V gene. The CDR3 DNA follows: TGCGCCAGCAGCTTGGTCGACAGGGACAGCGGGGAGCTGTTTTTT. As protein: CASSLVDRDSGELFF.

For this clonotype: This may arise from a read error, as a much more abundant clone is one base away. This chain joins TRBV12-3 or TRBV12-4 and TRBJ2-6; D uncertain. The CDR3 length is 12 residues. CDR3 sequence: CAASSGANVLTF. In DNA form, the CDR3 reads TGTGCGGCGAGCTCTGGGGCCAACGTCCTGACTTTC.

Many counts were recorded for this clonotype. At one end, the junction sequence differs from germline, possibly due to a read error. The chain joins TRBV2 to TRBJ2-6, with 7 nucleotides matching TRBD1. Germline V gene data show CDR1 as SNHLY and CDR2 as FYNNEI. The CDR3 runs 15 residues. The CDR3 nucleotides are TGTGCCAGCAGAGAAGACAGGGCTGGGGCCAACGTCCTGACTTTC. Translating it yields CASREDRAGANVLTF.

This chain links TRBV19 with TRBJ1-1; D is perhaps TRBD1 (6 bases). V gave up 7 bases and J gave up 4 bases, with 16 bases separating them. This CDR3 is built from 14 residues. From germline, CDR1 is LNHDA and CDR2 SQIVND (reference sequence). The CDR3 sequence is CASKAQGLGTEAFF. The CDR3 nucleotides are TGTGCCAGTAAGGCTCAGGGGTTAGGCACTGAAGCTTTCTTT.

The genes are TRBV11-2 and TRBJ2-7; TRBD1 agrees at 10 bases. Looked up from germline, CDR1 is SGHAT and CDR2 is FQNNGV. Trimming at V came to 7 bases and at J to 4 bases, leaving 13 bases not matched to a gene. This CDR3 has 16 residues. This chain's CDR3 is CASTDTSGTGVYEQYF. The CDR3 region has the DNA TGTGCCAGCACCGATACGTCCGGGACAGGGGTTTACGAGCAGTACTTC.